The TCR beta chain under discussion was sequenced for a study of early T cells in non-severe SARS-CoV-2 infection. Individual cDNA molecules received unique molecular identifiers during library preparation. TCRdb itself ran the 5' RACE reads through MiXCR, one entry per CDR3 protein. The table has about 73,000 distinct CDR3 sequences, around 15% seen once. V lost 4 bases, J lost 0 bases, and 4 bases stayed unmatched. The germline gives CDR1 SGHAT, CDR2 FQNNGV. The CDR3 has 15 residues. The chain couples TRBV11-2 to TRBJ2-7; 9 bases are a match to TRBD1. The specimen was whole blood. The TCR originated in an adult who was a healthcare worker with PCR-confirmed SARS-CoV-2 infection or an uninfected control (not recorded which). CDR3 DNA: TGTGCCAGCAGCTCGAGGGACAGGGTCTCCTACGAGCAGTACTTC. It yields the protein CASSSRDRVSYEQYF.